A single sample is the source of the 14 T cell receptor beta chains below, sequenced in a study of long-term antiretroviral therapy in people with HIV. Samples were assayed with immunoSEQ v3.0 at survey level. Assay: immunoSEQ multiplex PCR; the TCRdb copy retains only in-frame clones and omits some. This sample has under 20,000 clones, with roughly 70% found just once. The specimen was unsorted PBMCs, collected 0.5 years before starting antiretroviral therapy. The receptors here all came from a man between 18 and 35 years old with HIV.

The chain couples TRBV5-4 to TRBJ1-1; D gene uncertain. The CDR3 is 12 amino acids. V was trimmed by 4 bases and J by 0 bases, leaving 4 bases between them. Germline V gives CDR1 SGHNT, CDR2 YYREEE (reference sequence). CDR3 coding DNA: TGTGCCAGCAGCCCCCTGAACACTGAAGCTTTCTTT. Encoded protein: CASSPLNTEAFF.

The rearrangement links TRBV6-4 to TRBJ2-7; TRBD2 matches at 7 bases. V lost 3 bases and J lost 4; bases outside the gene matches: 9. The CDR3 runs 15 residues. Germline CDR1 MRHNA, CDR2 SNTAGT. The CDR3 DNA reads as TGTGCCAGCAGTGAGTACGACGGGGGGTCTTACGAGCAGTACTTC. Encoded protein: CASSEYDGGSYEQYF.

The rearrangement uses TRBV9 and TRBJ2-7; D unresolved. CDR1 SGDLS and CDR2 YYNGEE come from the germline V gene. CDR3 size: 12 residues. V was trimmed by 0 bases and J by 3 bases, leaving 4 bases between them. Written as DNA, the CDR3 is TGTGCCAGCAGCGTAGACGACTACGAGCAGTACTTC. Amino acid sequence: CASSVDDYEQYF.

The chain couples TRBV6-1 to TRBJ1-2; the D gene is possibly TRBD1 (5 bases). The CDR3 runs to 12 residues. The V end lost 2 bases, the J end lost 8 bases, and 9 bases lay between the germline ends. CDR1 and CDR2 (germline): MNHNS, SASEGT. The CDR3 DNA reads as TGTGCCAGCAGTGAAAACAGGAGCGGCTACACCTTC. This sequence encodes CASSENRSGYTF.

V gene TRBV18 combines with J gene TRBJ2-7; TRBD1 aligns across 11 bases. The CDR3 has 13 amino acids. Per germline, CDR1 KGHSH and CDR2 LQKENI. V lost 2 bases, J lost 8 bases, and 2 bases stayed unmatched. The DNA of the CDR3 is TGTGCCAGCTCACCAGGGACAGGGGGTAAGCAGTACTTC. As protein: CASSPGTGGKQYF.

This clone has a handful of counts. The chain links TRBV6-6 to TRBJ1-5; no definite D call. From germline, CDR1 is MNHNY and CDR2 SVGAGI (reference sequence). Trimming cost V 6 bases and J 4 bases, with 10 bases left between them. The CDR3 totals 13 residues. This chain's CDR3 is CASSIKSNQPQHF. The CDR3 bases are TGTGCCAGCAGCATCAAATCAAATCAGCCCCAGCATTTT.

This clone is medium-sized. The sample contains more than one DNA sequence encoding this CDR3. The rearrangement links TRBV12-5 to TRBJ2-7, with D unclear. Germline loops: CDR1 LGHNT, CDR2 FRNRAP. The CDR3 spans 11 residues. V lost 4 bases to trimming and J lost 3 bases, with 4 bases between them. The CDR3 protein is CASGWSYEQYF. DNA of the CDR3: TGTGCTAGTGGTTGGAGCTACGAGCAGTACTTC.

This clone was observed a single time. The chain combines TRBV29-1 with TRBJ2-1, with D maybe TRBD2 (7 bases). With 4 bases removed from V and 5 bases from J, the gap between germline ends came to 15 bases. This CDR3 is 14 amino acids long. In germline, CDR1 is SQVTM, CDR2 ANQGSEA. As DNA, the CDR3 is TGCAGCGTTGTTGGGCAGGGGACTAACAATGAGCAGTTCTTC. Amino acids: CSVVGQGTNNEQFF.

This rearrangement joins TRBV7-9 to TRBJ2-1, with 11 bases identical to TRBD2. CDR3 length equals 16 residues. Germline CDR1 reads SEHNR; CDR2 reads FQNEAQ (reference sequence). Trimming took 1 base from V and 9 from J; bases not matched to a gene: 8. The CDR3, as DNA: TGTGCCAGCAGCTTAGGACGAGTAGCGGGAGGGAGTGAGCAGTTCTTC. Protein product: CASSLGRVAGGSEQFF.

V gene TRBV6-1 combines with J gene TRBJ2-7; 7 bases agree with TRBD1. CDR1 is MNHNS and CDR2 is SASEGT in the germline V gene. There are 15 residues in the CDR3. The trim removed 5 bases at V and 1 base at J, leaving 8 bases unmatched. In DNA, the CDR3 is TGTGCCAGCAGTAGGGGGCAGATGCTTTCCTACGAGCAGTACTTC. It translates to CASSRGQMLSYEQYF.

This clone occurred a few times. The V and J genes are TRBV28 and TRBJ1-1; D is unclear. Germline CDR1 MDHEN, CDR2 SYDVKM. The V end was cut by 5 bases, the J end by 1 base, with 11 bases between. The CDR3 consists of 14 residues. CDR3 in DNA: TGTGCCAGCAGTCCGATCTCGAAGAACACTGAAGCTTTCTTT. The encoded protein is CASSPISKNTEAFF.

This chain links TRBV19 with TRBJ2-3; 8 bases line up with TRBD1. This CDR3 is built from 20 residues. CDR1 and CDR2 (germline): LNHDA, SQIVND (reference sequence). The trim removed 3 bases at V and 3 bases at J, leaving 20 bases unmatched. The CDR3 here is CASSMFAGGMVLAGTDTQYF. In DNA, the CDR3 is TGTGCCAGTAGTATGTTTGCAGGGGGCATGGTACTCGCAGGGACAGATACGCAGTATTTT.

CDR3 residues: CATSRDRGLNTGELFF. DNA of the CDR3: TGTGCCACCAGCAGAGACAGGGGGCTTAACACCGGGGAGCTGTTTTTT. The gene calls are TRBV15 and TRBJ2-2, with 8 bases fitting TRBD1. V was pared by 0 bases and J by 2 bases, with 2 bases of the junction left unmatched. Per germline, CDR1 LNHNV and CDR2 YYDKDF (reference sequence). This CDR3 is built from 16 residues.

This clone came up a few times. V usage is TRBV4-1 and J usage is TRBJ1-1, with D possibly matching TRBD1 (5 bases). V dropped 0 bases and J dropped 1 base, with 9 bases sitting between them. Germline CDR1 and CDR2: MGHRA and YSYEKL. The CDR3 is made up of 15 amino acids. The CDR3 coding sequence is TGCGCCAGCAGCCAAGAGGGAAGGGGGAACACTGAAGCTTTCTTT. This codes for CASSQEGRGNTEAFF.